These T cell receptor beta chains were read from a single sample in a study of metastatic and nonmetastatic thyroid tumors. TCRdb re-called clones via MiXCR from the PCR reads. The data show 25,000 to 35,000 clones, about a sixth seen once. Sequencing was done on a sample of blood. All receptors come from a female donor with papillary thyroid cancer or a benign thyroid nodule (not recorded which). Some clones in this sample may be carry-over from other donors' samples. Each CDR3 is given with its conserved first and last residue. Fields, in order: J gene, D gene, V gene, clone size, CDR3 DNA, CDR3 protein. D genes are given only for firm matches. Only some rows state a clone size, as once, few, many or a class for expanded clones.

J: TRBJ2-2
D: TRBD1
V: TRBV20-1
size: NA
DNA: TGCAGTGCTCGGACGACAGGGTTGGACACCGGGGAGCTGTTTTTT
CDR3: CSARTTGLDTGELFF

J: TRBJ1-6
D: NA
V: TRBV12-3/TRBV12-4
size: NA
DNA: TGTGCCAGCAGCGTACAGGCTGATTCACCCCTCCACTTT
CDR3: CASSVQADSPLHF

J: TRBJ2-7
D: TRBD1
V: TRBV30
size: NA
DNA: TGTGCCTGGAGTAAAGACAGGGACGACGAGCAGTACTTC
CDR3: CAWSKDRDDEQYF

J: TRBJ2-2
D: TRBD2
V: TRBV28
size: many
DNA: TGTGCCAGCAGTTCGGGAGGGGCCGAGAGCTCGAAGCTGTTTTTT
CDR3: CASSSGGAESSKLFF

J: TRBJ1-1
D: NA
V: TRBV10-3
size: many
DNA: TGTGCCATCAGTTCGACACAGAACACTGAAGCTTTCTTT
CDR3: CAISSTQNTEAFF

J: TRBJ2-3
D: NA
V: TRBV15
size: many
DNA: TGTGCCACCAGCAGGCGGGACAGTAGCACAGATACGCAGTATTTT
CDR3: CATSRRDSSTDTQYF

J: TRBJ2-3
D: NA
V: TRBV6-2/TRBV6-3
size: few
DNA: TGTGCCAGCAGACCGATACAGGGAAATTGGCCAGATACGCAGTATTTT
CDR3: CASRPIQGNWPDTQYF

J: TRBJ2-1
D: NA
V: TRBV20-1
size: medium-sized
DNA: TGCAGTGCTAGGGAGGCAATGGACTACAATGAGCAGTTCTTC
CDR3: CSAREAMDYNEQFF

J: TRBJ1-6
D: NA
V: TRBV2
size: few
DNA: TGTGCCAGCAGAGCGGGAACCAATTCACCCCTCCACTTT
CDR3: CASRAGTNSPLHF

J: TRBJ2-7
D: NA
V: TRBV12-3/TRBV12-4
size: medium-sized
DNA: TGTGCCAGCAGTTTAGCGGGCTCCAGCTCCTACGAGCAGTACTTC
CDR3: CASSLAGSSSYEQYF

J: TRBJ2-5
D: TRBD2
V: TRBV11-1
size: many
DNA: TGTGCCAGCAGCTTAGAACTAGCGGGAGGAGAGACCCAGTACTTC
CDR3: CASSLELAGGETQYF

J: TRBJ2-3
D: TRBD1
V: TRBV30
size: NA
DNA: TGTGCCTGGAGTTCCCGGGACAGGTTCACAGATACGCAGTATTTT
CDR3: CAWSSRDRFTDTQYF

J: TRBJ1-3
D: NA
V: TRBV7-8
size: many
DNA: TGTGCCAGCAGCCGCGGGATGAGCTCTGGAAACACCATATATTTT
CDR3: CASSRGMSSGNTIYF

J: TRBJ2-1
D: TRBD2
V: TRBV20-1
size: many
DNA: TGCAGTGCACTACTAGCGGGGGGCCGAGACTACAATGAGCAGTTCTTC
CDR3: CSALLAGGRDYNEQFF

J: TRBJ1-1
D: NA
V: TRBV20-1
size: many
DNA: TGCAGTGCTAGGGCGGGACACCAGAACACTGAAGCTTTCTTT
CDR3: CSARAGHQNTEAFF

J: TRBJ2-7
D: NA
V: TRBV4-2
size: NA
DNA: TGTGCCAGCAGTCAGGAGAGATCCTACGAGCAGTACTTC
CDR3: CASSQERSYEQYF

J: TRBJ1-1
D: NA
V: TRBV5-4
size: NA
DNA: TGTGCCAGCAGCTTGCCCGACCCCAGGAACACTGAAGCTTTCTTT
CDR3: CASSLPDPRNTEAFF

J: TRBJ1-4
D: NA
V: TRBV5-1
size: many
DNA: TGCGCCAGCAGCTTTACGGCTGATGAAAAACTGTTTTTT
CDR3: CASSFTADEKLFF

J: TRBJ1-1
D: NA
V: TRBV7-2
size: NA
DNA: TGTGCCAGCAGCTTACCGGGGGGCGCTGAAGCTTTCTTT
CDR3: CASSLPGGAEAFF

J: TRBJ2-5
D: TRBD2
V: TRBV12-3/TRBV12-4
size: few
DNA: TGTGCCAGCAGTTCCTCCGGAACTAGCGGGAGGGAGACCCATTACTTC
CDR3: CASSSSGTSGRETHYF

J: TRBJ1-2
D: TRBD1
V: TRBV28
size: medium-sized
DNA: TGTGCCAGCAGTTTATGGGGGGACAGTTATAACTATGGCTACACCTTC
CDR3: CASSLWGDSYNYGYTF

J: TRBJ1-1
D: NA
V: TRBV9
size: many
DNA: TGTGCCAGCAGCGTAGACTCCTATGGAACTGAAGCTTTCTTT
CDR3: CASSVDSYGTEAFF

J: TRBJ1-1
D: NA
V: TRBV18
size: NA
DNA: TGTGCCAGCTCGCCCAAAAGAAGGGTTATTCCCACTGAAGCTTTCTTT
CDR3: CASSPKRRVIPTEAFF

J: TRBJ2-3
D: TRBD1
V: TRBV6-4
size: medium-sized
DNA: TGTGCCAGCAGTGATAGCGGGACAGGGGGGACAGATACGCAGTATTTT
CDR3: CASSDSGTGGTDTQYF

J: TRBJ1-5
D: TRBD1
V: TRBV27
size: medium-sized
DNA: TGTGCCAGCAGTTTAACGCAGGGGGCAGGACAGCCCCAGCATTTT
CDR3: CASSLTQGAGQPQHF

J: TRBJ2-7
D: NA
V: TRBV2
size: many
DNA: TGTGCCAGCAGGGGAAGACACGAGCAGTACTTC
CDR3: CASRGRHEQYF

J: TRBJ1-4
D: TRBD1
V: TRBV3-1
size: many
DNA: TGTGCCAGCAGCCAAAGGGACAGAAATGAAAAACTGTTTTTT
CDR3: CASSQRDRNEKLFF

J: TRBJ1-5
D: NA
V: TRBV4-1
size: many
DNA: TGCGCCAGCAGCCAAGAATTTGTGATTCAGCCCCAGCATTTT
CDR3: CASSQEFVIQPQHF

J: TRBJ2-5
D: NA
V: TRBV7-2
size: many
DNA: TGTGCCAGCAGCCCTGCCATCCGGGAGACCCAGTACTTC
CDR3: CASSPAIRETQYF

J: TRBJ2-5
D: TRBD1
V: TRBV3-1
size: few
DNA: TGTGCCAGCAGCCCGACAGGGTGGCAAGAGACCCAGTACTTC
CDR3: CASSPTGWQETQYF

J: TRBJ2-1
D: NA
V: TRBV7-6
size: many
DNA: TGTGCCAGCAGCCAGTCTTGGGAACCATACAATGAGCAGTTCTTC
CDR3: CASSQSWEPYNEQFF

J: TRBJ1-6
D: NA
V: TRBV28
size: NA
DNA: TGTGCCAGCAGGGAGGGTAAGTTGACCTATAATTCACCCCTCCACTTT
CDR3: CASREGKLTYNSPLHF

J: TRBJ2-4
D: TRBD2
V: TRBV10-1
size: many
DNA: TGCGCCAGCGTCGAGGAACTAGCGGGACATATCTTAACCAAAAACATTCAGTACTTC
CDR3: CASVEELAGHILTKNIQYF

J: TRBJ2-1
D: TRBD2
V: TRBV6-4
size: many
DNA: TGTGCCAGCAGACGACTAGCGGGAGAAAATGAGCAGTTCTTC
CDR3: CASRRLAGENEQFF

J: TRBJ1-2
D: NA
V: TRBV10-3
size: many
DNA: TGTGCCATCTCATCCGGCTATGGCTACACCTTC
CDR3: CAISSGYGYTF

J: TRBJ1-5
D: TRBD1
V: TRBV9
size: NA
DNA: TGTGTCAGCAGCAATAGACGGCAGGGGGTTCCGCCAGCCCCAGCATTT
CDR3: CVSSNRRQGVPPAPAF